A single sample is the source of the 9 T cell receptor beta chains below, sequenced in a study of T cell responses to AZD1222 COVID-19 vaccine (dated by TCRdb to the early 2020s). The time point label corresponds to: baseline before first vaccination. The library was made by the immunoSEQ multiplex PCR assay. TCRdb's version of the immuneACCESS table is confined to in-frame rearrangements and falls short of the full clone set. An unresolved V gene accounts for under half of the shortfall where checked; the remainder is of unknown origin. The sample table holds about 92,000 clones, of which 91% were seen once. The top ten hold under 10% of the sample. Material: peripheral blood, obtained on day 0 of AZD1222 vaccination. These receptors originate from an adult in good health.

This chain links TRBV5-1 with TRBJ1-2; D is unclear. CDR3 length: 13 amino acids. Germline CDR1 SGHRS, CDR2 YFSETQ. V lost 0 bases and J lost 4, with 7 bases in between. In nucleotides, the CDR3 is TGCGCCAGCAGCTTGGAGGACCGCTATGGCTACACCTTC. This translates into CASSLEDRYGYTF.

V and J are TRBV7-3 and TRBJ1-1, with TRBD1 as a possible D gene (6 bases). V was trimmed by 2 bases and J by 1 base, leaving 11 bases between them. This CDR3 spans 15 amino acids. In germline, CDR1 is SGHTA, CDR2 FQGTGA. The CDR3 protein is CASSLGRQENTEAFF. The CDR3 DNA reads TGTGCCAGCAGCTTAGGGCGACAGGAGAACACTGAAGCTTTCTTT.

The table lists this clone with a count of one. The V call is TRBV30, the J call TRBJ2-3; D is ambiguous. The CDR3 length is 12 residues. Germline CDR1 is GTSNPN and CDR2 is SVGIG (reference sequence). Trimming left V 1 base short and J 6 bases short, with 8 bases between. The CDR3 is CAWSALGDTQYF. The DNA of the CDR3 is TGTGCCTGGAGTGCGTTGGGGGATACGCAGTATTTT.

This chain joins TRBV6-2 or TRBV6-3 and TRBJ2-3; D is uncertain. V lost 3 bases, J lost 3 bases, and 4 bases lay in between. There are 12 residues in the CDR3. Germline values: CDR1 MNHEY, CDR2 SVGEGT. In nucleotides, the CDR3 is TGTGCCAGCAGTTATGCAACAGATACGCAGTATTTT. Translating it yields CASSYATDTQYF.

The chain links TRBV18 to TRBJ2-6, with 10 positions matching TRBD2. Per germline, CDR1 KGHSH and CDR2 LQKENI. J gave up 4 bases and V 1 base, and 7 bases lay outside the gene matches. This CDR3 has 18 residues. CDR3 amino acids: CASSPQLAGESGANVLTF. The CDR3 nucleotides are TGTGCCAGCTCACCACAGCTAGCGGGGGAATCGGGGGCCAACGTCCTGACTTTC.

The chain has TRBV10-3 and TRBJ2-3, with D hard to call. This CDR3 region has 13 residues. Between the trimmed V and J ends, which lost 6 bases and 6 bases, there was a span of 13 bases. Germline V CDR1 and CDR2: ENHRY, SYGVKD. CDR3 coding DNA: TGTGCCATCAGGGGCATTTTGGAGGATACGCAGTATTTT. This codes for CAIRGILEDTQYF.

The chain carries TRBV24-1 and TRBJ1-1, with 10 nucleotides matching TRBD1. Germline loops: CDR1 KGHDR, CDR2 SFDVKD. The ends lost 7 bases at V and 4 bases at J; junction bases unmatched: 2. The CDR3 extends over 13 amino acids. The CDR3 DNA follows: TGTGCCACCAGAGGACAGGGGGGCACTGAAGCTTTCTTT. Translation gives CATRGQGGTEAFF.

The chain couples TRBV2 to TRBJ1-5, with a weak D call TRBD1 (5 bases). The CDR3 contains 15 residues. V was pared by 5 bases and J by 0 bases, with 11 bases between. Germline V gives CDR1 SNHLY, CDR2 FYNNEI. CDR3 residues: CASSRQISSNQPQHF. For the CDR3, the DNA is TGTGCCAGCAGTCGACAGATATCTAGCAATCAGCCCCAGCATTTT.

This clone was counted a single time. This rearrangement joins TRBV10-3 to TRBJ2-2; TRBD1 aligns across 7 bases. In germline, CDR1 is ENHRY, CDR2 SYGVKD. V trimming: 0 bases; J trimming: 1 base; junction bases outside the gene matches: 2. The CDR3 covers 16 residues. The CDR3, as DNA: TGTGCCATCAGTGAGTCCGGGACAGAGAACACCGGGGAGCTGTTTTTT. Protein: CAISESGTENTGELFF.